The clone carrying this TCR beta chain has a count of ten or more. No antigen is known for it. TCRdb processed the reads anew with MiXCR; each CDR3 protein has one entry. The sample contains about 460,000 distinct CDR3 sequences, 11% of which appear only once. This sample was included in a study of T cell repertoires in cytomegalovirus infection. Study outcomes and limitations: In two of eight donors, the top clonotype was HLA-C-restricted CMV-specific.

Trimming took off 3 bases at V and 2 bases at J, with 16 bases between the two ends. CDR3 length: 16 amino acids. CDR1 and CDR2 from the germline V gene are LNHDA and SQIVND (reference sequence). This TCR was sampled from a human donor in good health (CMV status not recorded). Some clones in this sample may be carry-over from other donors' samples. The sequenced sample was PBMCs. The rearrangement uses TRBV19 and TRBJ1-1; weak D call: TRBD1 (6 bases). The chain's CDR3 is CASSMRQESRNTEAFF. The DNA for the CDR3 is TGTGCCAGTAGTATGCGACAGGAATCTCGTAACACTGAAGCTTTCTTT.